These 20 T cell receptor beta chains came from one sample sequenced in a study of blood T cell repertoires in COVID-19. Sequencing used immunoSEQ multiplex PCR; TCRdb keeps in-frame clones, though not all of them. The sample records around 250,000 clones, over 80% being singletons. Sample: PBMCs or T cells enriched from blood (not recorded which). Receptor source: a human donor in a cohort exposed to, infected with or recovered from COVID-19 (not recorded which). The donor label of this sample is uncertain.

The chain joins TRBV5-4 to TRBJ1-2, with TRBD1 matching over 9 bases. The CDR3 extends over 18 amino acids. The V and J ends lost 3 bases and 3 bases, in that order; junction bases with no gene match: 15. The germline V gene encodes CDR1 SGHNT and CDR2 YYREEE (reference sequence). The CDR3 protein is CASSSGEHGTGFYYGYTF. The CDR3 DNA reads TGTGCCAGCAGCTCAGGGGAACACGGGACAGGGTTTTACTATGGCTACACCTTC.

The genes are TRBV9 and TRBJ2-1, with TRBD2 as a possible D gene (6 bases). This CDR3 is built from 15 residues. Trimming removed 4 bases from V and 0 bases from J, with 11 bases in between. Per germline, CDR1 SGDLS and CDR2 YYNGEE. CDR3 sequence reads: CASSPRDFSYNEQFF. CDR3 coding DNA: TGTGCCAGCAGCCCGCGGGACTTCTCCTACAATGAGCAGTTCTTC.

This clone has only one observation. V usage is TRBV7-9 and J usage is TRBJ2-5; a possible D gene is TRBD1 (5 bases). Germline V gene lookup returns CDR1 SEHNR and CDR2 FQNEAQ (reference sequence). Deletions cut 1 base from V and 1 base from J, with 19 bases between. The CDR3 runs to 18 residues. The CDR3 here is CASSLDPRAVYLQETQYF. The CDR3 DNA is TGTGCCAGCAGCTTAGACCCCAGGGCAGTATATCTCCAAGAGACCCAGTACTTC.

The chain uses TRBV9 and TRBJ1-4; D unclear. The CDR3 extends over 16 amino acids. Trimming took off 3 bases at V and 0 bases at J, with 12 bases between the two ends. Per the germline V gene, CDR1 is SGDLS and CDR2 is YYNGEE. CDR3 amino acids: CASSAEKVSTNEKLFF. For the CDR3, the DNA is TGTGCCAGCAGCGCGGAGAAGGTCTCAACTAATGAAAAACTGTTTTTT. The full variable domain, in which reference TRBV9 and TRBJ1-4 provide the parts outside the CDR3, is DSGVTQTPKHLITATGQRVTLRCSPRSGDLSVYWYQQSLDQGLQFLIQYYNGEERAKGNILERFSAQQFPDLHSELNLSSLELGDSALYFCASSAEKVSTNEKLFFGSGTQLSVL.

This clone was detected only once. In DNA form, the CDR3 reads TGCGCCAGCAGCCATCTAGCAGGGGAAGAGACCCAGTACTTC. It specifies CASSHLAGEETQYF. The J gene is TRBJ2-5, the V gene TRBV4-1; tentatively, D is TRBD1 (6 bases). V was cut by 3 bases and J by 3 bases, with 11 bases left in between. The CDR3 has 14 residues. Germline loops: CDR1 MGHRA, CDR2 YSYEKL.

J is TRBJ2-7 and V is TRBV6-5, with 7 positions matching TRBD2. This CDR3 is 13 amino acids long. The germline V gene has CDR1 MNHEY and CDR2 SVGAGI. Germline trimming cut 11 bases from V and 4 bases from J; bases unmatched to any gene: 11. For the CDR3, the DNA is TGTGCCGCGTCACGGGGGGAACCGTACGAGCAGTACTTC. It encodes CAASRGEPYEQYF.

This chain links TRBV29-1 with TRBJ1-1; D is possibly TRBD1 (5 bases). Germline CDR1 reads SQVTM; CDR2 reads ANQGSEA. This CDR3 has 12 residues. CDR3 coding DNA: TGCAGGGGGCAGGGAGACGGGGGTGAAGCTTTCTTT. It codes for CRGQGDGGEAFF.

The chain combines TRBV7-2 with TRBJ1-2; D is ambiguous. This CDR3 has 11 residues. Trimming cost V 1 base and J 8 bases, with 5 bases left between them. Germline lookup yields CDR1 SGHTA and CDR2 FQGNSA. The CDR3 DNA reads TGTGCCAGCAGCTTAGGGCAAGGCTACACCTTC. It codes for CASSLGQGYTF.

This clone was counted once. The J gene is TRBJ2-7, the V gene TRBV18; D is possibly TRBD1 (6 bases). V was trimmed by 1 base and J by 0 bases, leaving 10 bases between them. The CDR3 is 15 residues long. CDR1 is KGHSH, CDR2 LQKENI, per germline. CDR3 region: CASSPQQGSSYEQYF. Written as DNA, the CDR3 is TGTGCCAGCTCACCACAGCAGGGGAGCTCCTACGAGCAGTACTTC.

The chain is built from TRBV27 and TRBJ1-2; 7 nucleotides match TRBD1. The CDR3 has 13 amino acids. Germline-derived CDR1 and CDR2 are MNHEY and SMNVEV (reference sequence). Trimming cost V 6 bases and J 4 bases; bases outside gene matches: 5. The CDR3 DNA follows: TGTGCCAGCAGCGTCAGGGGGACCTATGGCTACACCTTC. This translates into CASSVRGTYGYTF.

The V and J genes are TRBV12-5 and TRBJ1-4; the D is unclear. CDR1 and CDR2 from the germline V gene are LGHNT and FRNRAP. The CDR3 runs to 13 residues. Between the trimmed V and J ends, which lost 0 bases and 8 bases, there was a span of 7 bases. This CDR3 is CASGLVPGEKLFF. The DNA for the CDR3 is TGTGCTAGTGGTTTGGTACCGGGGGAAAAACTGTTTTTT.

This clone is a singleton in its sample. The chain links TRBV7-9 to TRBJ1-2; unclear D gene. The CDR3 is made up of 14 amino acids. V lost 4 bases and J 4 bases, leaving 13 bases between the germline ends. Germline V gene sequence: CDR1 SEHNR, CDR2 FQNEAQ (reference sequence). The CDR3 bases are TGTGCCAGCAGCTCACCCGGAGGCAGCTATGGCTACACCTTC. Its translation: CASSSPGGSYGYTF.

The CDR3: CASSLTETLNTEAFF. The CDR3 DNA reads TGTGCCAGCAGCTTGACAGAGACCTTGAACACTGAAGCTTTCTTT. The chain recombines TRBV7-3 with TRBJ1-1; a possible D gene is TRBD1 (5 bases). Between the trimmed V and J ends, which lost 3 bases and 0 bases, there was a span of 11 bases. In germline, CDR1 is SGHTA, CDR2 FQGTGA. The CDR3 sequence is 15 residues long.

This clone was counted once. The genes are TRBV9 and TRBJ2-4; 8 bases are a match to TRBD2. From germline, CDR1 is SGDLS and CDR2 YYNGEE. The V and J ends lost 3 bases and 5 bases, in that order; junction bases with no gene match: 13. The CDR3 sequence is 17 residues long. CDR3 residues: CASSAGGAGSAQNIQYF. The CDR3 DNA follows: TGTGCCAGCAGCGCCGGGGGGGCAGGGTCGGCCCAAAACATTCAGTACTTC. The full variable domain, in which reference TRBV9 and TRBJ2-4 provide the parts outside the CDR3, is DSGVTQTPKHLITATGQRVTLRCSPRSGDLSVYWYQQSLDQGLQFLIQYYNGEERAKGNILERFSAQQFPDLHSELNLSSLELGDSALYFCASSAGGAGSAQNIQYFGAGTRLSVL.

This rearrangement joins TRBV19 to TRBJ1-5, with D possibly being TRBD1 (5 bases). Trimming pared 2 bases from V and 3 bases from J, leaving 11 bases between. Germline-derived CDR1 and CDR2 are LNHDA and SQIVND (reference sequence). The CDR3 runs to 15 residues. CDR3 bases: TGTGCCAGTAGTATAAAACAGGCTACCAATCAGCCCCAGCATTTT. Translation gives CASSIKQATNQPQHF.

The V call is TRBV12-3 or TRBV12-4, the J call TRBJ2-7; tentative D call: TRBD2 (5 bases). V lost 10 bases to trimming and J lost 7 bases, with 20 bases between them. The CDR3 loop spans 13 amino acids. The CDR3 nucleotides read TGTGCCATCTCGACGGAGGAATCGTGGGAGCAGTACTTC. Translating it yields CAISTEESWEQYF.

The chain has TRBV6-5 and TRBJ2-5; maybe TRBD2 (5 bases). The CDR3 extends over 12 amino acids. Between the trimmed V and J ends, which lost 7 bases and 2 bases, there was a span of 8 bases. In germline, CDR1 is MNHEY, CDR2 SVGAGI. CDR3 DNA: TGTGCCAGCACCCGGGAACAAGAGACCCAGTACTTC. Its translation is CASTREQETQYF.

The CDR3 DNA reads as TGTGCCAGCAGGTCCCTGGGCAAAGCTTTCTTT. It encodes CASRSLGKAFF. This sequence joins TRBV14 and TRBJ1-1; D gene unclear. The germline V gene has CDR1 SGHDN and CDR2 FVKESK. This CDR3 has 11 residues. The V gene lost 6 bases and the J gene lost 9 bases, with 11 bases spanning the gap. The variable domain in full, with the rest retrieved from reference TRBV14 and TRBJ1-1, is EAGVTQFPSHSVIEKGQTVTLRCDPISGHDNLYWYRRVMGKEIKFLLHFVKESKQDESGMPNNRFLAERTGGTYSTLKVQPAELEDSGVYFCASRSLGKAFFGQGTRLTVV.

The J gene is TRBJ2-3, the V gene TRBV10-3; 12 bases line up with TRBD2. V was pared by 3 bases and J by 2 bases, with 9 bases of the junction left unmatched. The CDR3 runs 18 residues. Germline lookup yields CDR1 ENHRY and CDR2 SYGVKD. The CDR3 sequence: CAISDPSGGAGPTDTQYF. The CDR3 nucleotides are TGTGCCATCAGTGACCCTAGCGGGGGGGCAGGGCCCACAGATACGCAGTATTTT.

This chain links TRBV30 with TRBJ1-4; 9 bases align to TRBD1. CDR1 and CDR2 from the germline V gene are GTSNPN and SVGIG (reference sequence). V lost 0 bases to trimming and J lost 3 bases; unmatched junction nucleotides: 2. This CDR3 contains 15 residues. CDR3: CAWSVNRGPNEKLFF. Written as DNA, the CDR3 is TGTGCCTGGAGTGTAAACAGGGGGCCTAATGAAAAACTGTTTTTT. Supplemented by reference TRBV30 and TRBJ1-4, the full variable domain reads SQTIHQWPATLVQPVGSPLSLECTVEGTSNPNLYWYRQAAGRGLQLLFYSVGIGQISSEVPQNLSASRPQDRQFILSSKKLLLSDSGFYLCAWSVNRGPNEKLFFGSGTQLSVL.